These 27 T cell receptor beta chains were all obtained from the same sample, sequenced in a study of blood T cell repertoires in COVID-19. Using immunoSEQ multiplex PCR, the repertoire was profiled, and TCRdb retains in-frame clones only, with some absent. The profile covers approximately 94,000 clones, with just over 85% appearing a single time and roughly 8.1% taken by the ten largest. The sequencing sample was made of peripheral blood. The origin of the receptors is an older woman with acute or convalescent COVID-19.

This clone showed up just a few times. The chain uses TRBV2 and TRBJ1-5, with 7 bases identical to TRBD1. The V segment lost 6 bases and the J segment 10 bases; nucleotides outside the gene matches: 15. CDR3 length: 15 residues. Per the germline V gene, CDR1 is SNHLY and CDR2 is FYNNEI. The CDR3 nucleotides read TGTGCCAGCAGGAAGGAACAGGGGTCCCTTGATCCCCAGCATTTT. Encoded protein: CASRKEQGSLDPQHF.

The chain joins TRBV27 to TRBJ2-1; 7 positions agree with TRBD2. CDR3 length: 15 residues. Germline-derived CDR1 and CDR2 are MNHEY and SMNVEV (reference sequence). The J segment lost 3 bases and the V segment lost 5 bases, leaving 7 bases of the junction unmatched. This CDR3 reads CASSPRGLVYNEQFF. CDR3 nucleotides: TGTGCCAGCAGTCCCCGTGGACTAGTCTACAATGAGCAGTTCTTC.

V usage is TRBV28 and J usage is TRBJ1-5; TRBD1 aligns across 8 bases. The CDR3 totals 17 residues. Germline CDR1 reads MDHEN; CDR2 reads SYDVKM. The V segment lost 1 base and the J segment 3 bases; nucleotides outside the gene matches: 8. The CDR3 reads CASSLFSSGGLNQPQHF. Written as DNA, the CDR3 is TGTGCCAGCAGTTTATTCAGTTCAGGGGGCCTCAATCAGCCCCAGCATTTT.

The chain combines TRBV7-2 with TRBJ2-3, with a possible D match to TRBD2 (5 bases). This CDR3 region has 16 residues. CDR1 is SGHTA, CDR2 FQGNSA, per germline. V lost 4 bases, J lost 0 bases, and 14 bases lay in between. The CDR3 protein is CASSSRPSGSTDTQYF. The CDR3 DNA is TGTGCCAGCAGCTCAAGGCCCAGCGGAAGCACAGATACGCAGTATTTT.

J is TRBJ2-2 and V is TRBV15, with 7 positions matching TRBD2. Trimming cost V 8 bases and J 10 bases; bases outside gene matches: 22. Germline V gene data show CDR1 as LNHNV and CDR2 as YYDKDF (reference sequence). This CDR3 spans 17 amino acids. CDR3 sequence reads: CATHSLRESPGMLELFF. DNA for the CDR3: TGTGCCACCCACTCCCTGCGGGAGAGTCCCGGAATGTTGGAGCTGTTTTTT. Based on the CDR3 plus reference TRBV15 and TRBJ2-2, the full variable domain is DAMVIQNPRYQVTQFGKPVTLSCSQTLNHNVMYWYQQKSSQAPKLLFHYYDKDFNNEADTPDNFQSRRPNTSFCFLDIRSPGLGDTAMYLCATHSLRESPGMLELFFGEGSRLTVL.

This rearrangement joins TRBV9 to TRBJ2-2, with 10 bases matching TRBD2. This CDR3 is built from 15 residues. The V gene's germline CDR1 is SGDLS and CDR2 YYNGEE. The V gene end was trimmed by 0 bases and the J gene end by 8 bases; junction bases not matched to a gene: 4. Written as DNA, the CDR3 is TGTGCCAGCAGCGTAGAATCTAGCGGGAGAGGGGAGCTGTTTTTT. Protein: CASSVESSGRGELFF.

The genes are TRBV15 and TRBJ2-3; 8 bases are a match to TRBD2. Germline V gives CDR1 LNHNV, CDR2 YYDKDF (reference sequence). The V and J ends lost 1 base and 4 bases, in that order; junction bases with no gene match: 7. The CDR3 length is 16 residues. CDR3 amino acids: CATSRVSGGFADTQYF. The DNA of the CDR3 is TGTGCCACCAGCAGAGTTTCGGGGGGGTTTGCAGATACGCAGTATTTT.

CDR3 in amino acids: CASSFNSYNEQFF. For the CDR3, the DNA is TGCGCCAGCAGTTTTAACTCGTACAATGAGCAGTTCTTC. This chain uses TRBV5-1 with TRBJ2-1, with no clear D. Deletions cut 5 bases from V and 4 bases from J, with 10 bases between. Germline lookup yields CDR1 SGHRS and CDR2 YFSETQ. This CDR3 region has 13 residues.

The CDR3 sequence: CASSREDRGDTGELFF. Here the CDR3 DNA reads TGTGCCAGCAGCCGAGAAGACAGGGGGGACACCGGGGAGCTGTTTTTT. This chain uses TRBV13 with TRBJ2-2; 9 nucleotides line up with TRBD1. V was clipped by 5 bases and J by 3 bases; unmatched bases: 7. Germline values: CDR1 PRHDT, CDR2 FYEKMQ (reference sequence). This CDR3 has 16 amino acids.

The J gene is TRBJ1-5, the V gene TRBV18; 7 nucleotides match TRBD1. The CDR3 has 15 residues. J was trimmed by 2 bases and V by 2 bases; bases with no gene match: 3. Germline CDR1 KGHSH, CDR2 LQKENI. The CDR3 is CASSPKGAGNQPQHF. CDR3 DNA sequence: TGTGCCAGCTCACCAAAGGGGGCGGGCAATCAGCCCCAGCATTTT.

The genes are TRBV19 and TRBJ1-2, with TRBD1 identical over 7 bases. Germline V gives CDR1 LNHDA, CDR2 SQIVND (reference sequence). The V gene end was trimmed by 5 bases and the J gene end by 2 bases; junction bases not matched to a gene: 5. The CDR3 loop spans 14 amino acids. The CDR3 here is CASSVYRGNYGYTF. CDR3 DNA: TGTGCCAGTAGTGTTTACAGGGGCAACTATGGCTACACCTTC.

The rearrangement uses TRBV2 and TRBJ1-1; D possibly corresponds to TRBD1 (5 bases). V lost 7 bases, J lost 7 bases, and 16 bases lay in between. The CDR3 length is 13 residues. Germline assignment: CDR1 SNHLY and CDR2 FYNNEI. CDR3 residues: CASTLRGGNEAFF. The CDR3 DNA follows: TGTGCCAGCACCCTAAGGGGCGGAAATGAAGCTTTCTTT.

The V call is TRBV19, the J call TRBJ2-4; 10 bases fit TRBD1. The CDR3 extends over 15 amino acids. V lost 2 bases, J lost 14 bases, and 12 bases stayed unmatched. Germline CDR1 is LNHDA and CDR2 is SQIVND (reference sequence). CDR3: CASSITGTGVGLEYF. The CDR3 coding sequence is TGTGCCAGTAGTATAACCGGGACAGGGGTCGGCCTTGAGTACTTC. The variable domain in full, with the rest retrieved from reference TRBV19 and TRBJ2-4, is DGGITQSPKYLFRKEGQNVTLSCEQNLNHDAMYWYRQDPGQGLRLIYYSQIVNDFQKGDIAEGYSVSREKKESFPLTVTSAQKNPTAFYLCASSITGTGVGLEYFGAGTRLSVL.

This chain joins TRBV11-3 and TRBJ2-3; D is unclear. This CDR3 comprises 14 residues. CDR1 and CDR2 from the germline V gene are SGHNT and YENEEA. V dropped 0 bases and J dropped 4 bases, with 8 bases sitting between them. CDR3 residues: CASSLEGRADTQYF. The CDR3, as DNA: TGTGCCAGCAGCTTAGAGGGCAGAGCAGATACGCAGTATTTT.

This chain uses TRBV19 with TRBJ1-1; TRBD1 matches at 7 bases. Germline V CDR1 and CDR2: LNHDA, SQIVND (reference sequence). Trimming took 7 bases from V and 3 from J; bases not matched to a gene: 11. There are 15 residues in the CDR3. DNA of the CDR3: TGTGCCAGTACCAAACGAGGGGGCCCCTACACTGAAGCTTTCTTT. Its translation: CASTKRGGPYTEAFF.

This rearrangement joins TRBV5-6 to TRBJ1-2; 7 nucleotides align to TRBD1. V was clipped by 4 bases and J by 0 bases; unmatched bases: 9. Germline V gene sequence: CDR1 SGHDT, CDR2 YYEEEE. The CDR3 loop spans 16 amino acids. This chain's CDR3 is CASSRRDSYTNYGYTF. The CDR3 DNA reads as TGTGCCAGCAGCAGGCGGGACAGCTATACTAACTATGGCTACACCTTC. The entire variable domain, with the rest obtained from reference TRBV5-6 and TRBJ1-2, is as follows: DAGVTQSPTHLIKTRGQQVTLRCSPKSGHDTVSWYQQALGQGPQFIFQYYEEEERQRGNFPDRFSGHQFPNYSSELNVNALLLGDSALYLCASSRRDSYTNYGYTFGSGTRLTVV.

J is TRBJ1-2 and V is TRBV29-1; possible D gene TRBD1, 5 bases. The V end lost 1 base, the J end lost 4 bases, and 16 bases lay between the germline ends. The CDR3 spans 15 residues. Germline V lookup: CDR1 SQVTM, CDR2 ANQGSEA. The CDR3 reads CSVEVWGGTSYGYTF. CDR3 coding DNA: TGCAGCGTTGAAGTTTGGGGCGGGACCTCCTATGGCTACACCTTC.

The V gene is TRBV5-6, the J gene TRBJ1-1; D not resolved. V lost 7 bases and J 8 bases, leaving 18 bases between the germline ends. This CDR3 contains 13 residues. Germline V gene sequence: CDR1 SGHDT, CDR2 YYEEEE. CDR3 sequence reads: CASQKGPNSEAFF. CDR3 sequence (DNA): TGTGCCAGCCAAAAAGGCCCCAACAGCGAAGCTTTCTTT.

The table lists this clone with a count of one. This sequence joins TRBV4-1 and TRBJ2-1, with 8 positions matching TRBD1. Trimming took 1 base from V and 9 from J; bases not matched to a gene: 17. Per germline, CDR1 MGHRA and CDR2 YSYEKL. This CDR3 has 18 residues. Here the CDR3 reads CASSQGLLRRTGIIEQFF. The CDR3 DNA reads TGCGCCAGCAGCCAAGGTCTCCTCCGTAGGACAGGGATAATTGAGCAGTTCTTC.

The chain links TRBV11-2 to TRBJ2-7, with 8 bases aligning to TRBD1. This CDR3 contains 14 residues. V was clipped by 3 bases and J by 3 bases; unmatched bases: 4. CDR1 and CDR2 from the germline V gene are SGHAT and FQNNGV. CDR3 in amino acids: CASSFGTGNYEQYF. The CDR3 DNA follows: TGTGCCAGCAGCTTCGGGACAGGCAACTACGAGCAGTACTTC.

The CDR3 sequence is CSVGHPRGTDTQYF. CDR3 DNA sequence: TGCAGCGTCGGACACCCCAGAGGCACAGATACGCAGTATTTT. The chain carries TRBV29-1 and TRBJ2-3; TRBD1 is a possible D gene (5 bases). Germline-derived CDR1 and CDR2 are SQVTM and ANQGSEA. V was trimmed by 6 bases and J by 1 base, leaving 14 bases between them. There are 14 residues in the CDR3.

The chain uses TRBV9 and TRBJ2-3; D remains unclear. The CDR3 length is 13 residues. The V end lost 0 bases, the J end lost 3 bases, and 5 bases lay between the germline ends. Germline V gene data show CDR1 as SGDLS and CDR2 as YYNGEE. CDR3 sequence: CASSVERTDTQYF. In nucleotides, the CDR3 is TGTGCCAGCAGCGTAGAGAGGACAGATACGCAGTATTTT.

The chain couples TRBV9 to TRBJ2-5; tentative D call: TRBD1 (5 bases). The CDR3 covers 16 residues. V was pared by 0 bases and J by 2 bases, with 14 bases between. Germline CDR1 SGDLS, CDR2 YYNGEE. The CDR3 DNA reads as TGTGCCAGCAGCGTAGCGGCAGGGTGGGAACAAGAGACCCAGTACTTC. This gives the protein CASSVAAGWEQETQYF.

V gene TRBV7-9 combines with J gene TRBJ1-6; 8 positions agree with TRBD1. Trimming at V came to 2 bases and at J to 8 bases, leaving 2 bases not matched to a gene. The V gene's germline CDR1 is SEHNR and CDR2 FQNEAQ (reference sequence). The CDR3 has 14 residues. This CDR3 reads CASSLTGGYSPLHF. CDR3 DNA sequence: TGTGCCAGCAGCTTAACAGGGGGGTATTCACCCCTCCACTTT.

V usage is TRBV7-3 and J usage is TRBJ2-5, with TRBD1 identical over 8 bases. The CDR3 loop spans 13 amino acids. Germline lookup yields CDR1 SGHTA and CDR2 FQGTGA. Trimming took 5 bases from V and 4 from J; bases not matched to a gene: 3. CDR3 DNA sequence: TGTGCCAGCAGCCAGGGGGCAAGAGAGACCCAGTACTTC. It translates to CASSQGARETQYF.

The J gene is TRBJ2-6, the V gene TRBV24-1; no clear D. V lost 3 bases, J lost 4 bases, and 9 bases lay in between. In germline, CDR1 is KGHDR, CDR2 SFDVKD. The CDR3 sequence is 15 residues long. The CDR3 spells CATSDSRGGANVLTF. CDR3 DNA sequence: TGTGCCACCAGTGATAGTCGAGGAGGGGCCAACGTCCTGACTTTC.

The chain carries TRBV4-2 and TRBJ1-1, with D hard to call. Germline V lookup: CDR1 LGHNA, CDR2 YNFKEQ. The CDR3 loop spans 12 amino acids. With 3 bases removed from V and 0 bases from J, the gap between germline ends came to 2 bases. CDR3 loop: CASSHVNTEAFF. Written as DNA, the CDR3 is TGTGCCAGCAGCCACGTGAACACTGAAGCTTTCTTT.